The 20 T cell receptor beta chains below were found in one sample sequenced in a study of cytomegalovirus exposure and HLA in healthy donors. Profiled with immunoSEQ multiplex PCR; TCRdb holds only in-frame clones, not every one. The table shows 75,000 to 100,000 clones, with 95% to 97% occurring only once. Source material: PBMCs. These TCRs come from a young man in good health and CMV-seronegative.

The V call is TRBV18, the J call TRBJ1-1; tentatively, D is TRBD1 (6 bases). The ends were cut back, 0 bases at V and 11 bases at J, with 16 bases in the middle. CDR1 KGHSH and CDR2 LQKENI come from the germline V gene. This CDR3 spans 14 amino acids. CDR3 amino acids: CASSPPSGGGGAFF. The DNA for the CDR3 is TGTGCCAGCTCACCACCGTCGGGGGGCGGTGGGGCTTTCTTT.

The chain carries TRBV27 and TRBJ2-1, with no clear D. Germline V gene sequence: CDR1 MNHEY, CDR2 SMNVEV (reference sequence). V was shortened by 4 bases and J by 0 bases, with 10 bases between the two germline ends. CDR3 length: 15 residues. CDR3 bases: TGTGCCAGCAGTTCGATCTCTAGCTCCTACAATGAGCAGTTCTTC. It codes for CASSSISSSYNEQFF.

This chain links TRBV2 with TRBJ1-4; 7 bases align to TRBD1. Unmatched junction bases numbered 5, after V lost 6 bases and J lost 4 bases. Germline CDR1 and CDR2: SNHLY and FYNNEI. CDR3 length: 14 amino acids. CDR3 DNA: TGTGCCAGCAGGCAGGGACAGATTAATGAAAAACTGTTTTTT. The encoded protein is CASRQGQINEKLFF.

The chain links TRBV27 to TRBJ2-2; TRBD1 is a possible D gene (6 bases). The V gene's germline CDR1 is MNHEY and CDR2 SMNVEV (reference sequence). The CDR3 length is 16 residues. V was pared by 5 bases and J by 0 bases, with 13 bases between. The CDR3: CASSLGARTNTGELFF. The CDR3 DNA follows: TGTGCCAGCAGTCTGGGGGCCCGTACGAACACCGGGGAGCTGTTTTTT.

The gene calls are TRBV6-5 and TRBJ1-5; D is possibly TRBD1 (6 bases). The V end was cut by 6 bases, the J end by 4 bases, with 13 bases between. Germline V gene lookup returns CDR1 MNHEY and CDR2 SVGAGI. The CDR3 covers 14 residues. CDR3 residues: CASSPGQFNQPQHF. CDR3 in DNA: TGTGCCAGCAGCCCGGGACAATTTAATCAGCCCCAGCATTTT.

This clone appeared a single time. The chain is built from TRBV18 and TRBJ2-1; 11 nucleotides align to TRBD2. Trimming removed 6 bases from V and 4 bases from J; junction bases left unmatched: 5. CDR1 is KGHSH and CDR2 is LQKENI in the germline V gene. The length of the CDR3 is 15 residues. The CDR3, as DNA: TGTGCCAGCTCTCCTGGGACTAGCGGTTACAATGAGCAGTTCTTC. Its translation: CASSPGTSGYNEQFF.

The V call is TRBV11-2, the J call TRBJ1-2; D is perhaps TRBD1 (5 bases). Trimming pared 5 bases from V and 5 bases from J, leaving 21 bases between. The CDR3 extends over 16 amino acids. Germline V CDR1 and CDR2: SGHAT, FQNNGV. CDR3 nucleotide sequence: TGTGCCAGCAGCCCAAGATCGTTCGTCGGGGGGTATGGCTACACCTTC. Protein sequence: CASSPRSFVGGYGYTF.

This clone was detected only once. The chain links TRBV9 to TRBJ2-3, with D perhaps matching TRBD2 (6 bases). Deletions cut 2 bases from V and 1 base from J, with 11 bases between. CDR1 SGDLS and CDR2 YYNGEE come from the germline V gene. This CDR3 is built from 15 residues. The CDR3 loop is CASSVRDFGTDTQYF. The DNA of the CDR3 is TGTGCCAGCAGCGTCAGGGACTTTGGCACAGATACGCAGTATTTT. Complete variable domain (other parts from reference TRBV9 and TRBJ2-3): DSGVTQTPKHLITATGQRVTLRCSPRSGDLSVYWYQQSLDQGLQFLIQYYNGEERAKGNILERFSAQQFPDLHSELNLSSLELGDSALYFCASSVRDFGTDTQYFGPGTRLTVL.

The chain recombines TRBV2 with TRBJ2-1, with TRBD2 identical over 8 bases. Germline V lookup: CDR1 SNHLY, CDR2 FYNNEI. The length of the CDR3 is 14 residues. After removal of 5 bases from V and 1 base from J, the junction contained 1 base not matched to a gene. In nucleotides, the CDR3 is TGTGCCAGCAGTCAGCGGGAGTCCTACAATGAGCAGTTCTTC. Amino acid sequence: CASSQRESYNEQFF. The variable domain in full, with the rest retrieved from reference TRBV2 and TRBJ2-1, is EPEVTQTPSHQVTQMGQEVILRCVPISNHLYFYWYRQILGQKVEFLVSFYNNEISEKSEIFDDQFSVERPDGSNFTLKIRSTKLEDSAMYFCASSQRESYNEQFFGPGTRLTVL.

Only one count was recorded for this clone. The chain joins TRBV10-1 to TRBJ1-5, with D uncertain. The CDR3 length is 11 residues. The V gene lost 5 bases and the J gene lost 9 bases, with 8 bases spanning the gap. Germline CDR1 is WNHNN and CDR2 is SYGVQD (reference sequence). DNA of the CDR3: TGCGCCAGCAGTTACCGGGGGCCCCAGCATTTT. It yields the protein CASSYRGPQHF.

The CDR3 DNA reads as TGTGCCAGCAGGTCGGGTGGTGGCGATACGCAGTATTTT. This translates into CASRSGGGDTQYF. This chain joins TRBV9 and TRBJ2-3; D remains unclear. V lost 5 bases, J lost 6 bases, and 13 bases lay in between. In germline, CDR1 is SGDLS, CDR2 YYNGEE. This CDR3 is built from 13 residues.

This chain uses TRBV28 with TRBJ2-2; D unresolved. Germline V lookup: CDR1 MDHEN, CDR2 SYDVKM. Trimming shortened V by 7 bases and J by 6 bases, and 15 bases separated the two germline ends. CDR3 length: 14 amino acids. The CDR3 region has the DNA TGTGCCAGCATTCCCAGTCGTGTGGCCGGGGAGCTGTTTTTT. This sequence encodes CASIPSRVAGELFF.

This CDR3 is CAWRLSRMDTQYF. The CDR3, as DNA: TGTGCCTGGAGACTATCCCGGATGGATACGCAGTATTTT. This chain connects TRBV30 to TRBJ2-3; no reliable D call. CDR3 length equals 13 residues. V was trimmed by 3 bases and J by 6 bases, leaving 13 bases between them. Germline V lookup: CDR1 GTSNPN, CDR2 SVGIG (reference sequence).

V gene TRBV10-3 combines with J gene TRBJ2-1; the D is unclear. The CDR3 runs 14 residues. Germline V gene sequence: CDR1 ENHRY, CDR2 SYGVKD. Trimming removed 7 bases from V and 4 bases from J, with 14 bases in between. The CDR3: CAIISAKNYNEQFF. In DNA, the CDR3 is TGTGCCATCATCAGCGCCAAGAATTACAATGAGCAGTTCTTC.

In this sample, this clone turned up a few times. V gene TRBV6-1 combines with J gene TRBJ2-7, with TRBD2 identical over 8 bases. V shed 5 bases and J 3 bases; nucleotides not matched to a gene: 9. Germline V CDR1 and CDR2: MNHNS, SASEGT. The CDR3 loop spans 15 amino acids. CDR3 sequence (DNA): TGTGCCAGCAGTACCCTTAGCGGGGAGAACTACGAGCAGTACTTC. Its translation: CASSTLSGENYEQYF.

The genes are TRBV7-6 and TRBJ2-5; D uncertain. Germline loops: CDR1 SGHVS, CDR2 FNYEAQ. V lost 1 base and J lost 5, with 5 bases in between. CDR3 size: 12 residues. The CDR3 DNA follows: TGTGCCAGCAGCTTAGGTCCGGAGACCCAGTACTTC. Its translation is CASSLGPETQYF.

This clone was counted a single time. Other DNA sequences of this sample code for an identical CDR3. This rearrangement joins TRBV5-6 to TRBJ1-1; D unclear. Germline values: CDR1 SGHDT, CDR2 YYEEEE. CDR3 size: 13 residues. The ends were cut back, 0 bases at V and 1 base at J, with 4 bases in the middle. CDR3 nucleotides: TGTGCCAGCAGCTTGGCAGGGAACACTGAAGCTTTCTTT. Amino acid sequence: CASSLAGNTEAFF.

V is TRBV18 and J is TRBJ1-1, with D possibly being TRBD1 (6 bases). Trimming pared 5 bases from V and 3 bases from J, leaving 13 bases between. In germline, CDR1 is KGHSH, CDR2 LQKENI. This CDR3 is 14 amino acids long. CDR3 loop: CASSFDRKDTEAFF. The CDR3 DNA is TGTGCCAGCTCATTCGACAGGAAGGACACTGAAGCTTTCTTT.

The chain is built from TRBV9 and TRBJ1-2, with 8 nucleotides matching TRBD1. CDR1 and CDR2 from the germline V gene are SGDLS and YYNGEE. The CDR3 runs to 15 residues. Trimming took 3 bases from V and 2 from J; bases not matched to a gene: 6. CDR3 residues: CASSENRGENYGYTF. Here the CDR3 DNA reads TGTGCCAGCAGCGAGAACAGGGGGGAGAACTATGGCTACACCTTC.

The rearrangement joins TRBV7-2 to TRBJ2-1; 8 nucleotides line up with TRBD2. The ends lost 2 bases at V and 3 bases at J; junction bases unmatched: 6. This CDR3 has 16 residues. Looked up from germline, CDR1 is SGHTA and CDR2 is FQGNSA. The CDR3 here is CASSLSAGGGYNEQFF. The CDR3 DNA reads as TGTGCCAGCAGCTTATCCGCGGGAGGTGGCTACAATGAGCAGTTCTTC. Complete variable domain (other parts from reference TRBV7-2 and TRBJ2-1): GAGVSQSPSNKVTEKGKDVELRCDPISGHTALYWYRQSLGQGLEFLIYFQGNSAPDKSGLPSDRFSAERTGGSVSTLTIQRTQQEDSAVYLCASSLSAGGGYNEQFFGPGTRLTVL.